One and the same sample provided the 11 T cell receptor beta chains below, sequenced in a study of blood T cell repertoires in COVID-19. Repertoires were generated with immunoSEQ multiplex PCR, while TCRdb's copy carries only in-frame clones and drops some. In the table there are 60,000 to 85,000 clones, about four fifths of which are singletons. Sequences were obtained from peripheral blood. Receptors originate from a woman in her sixties or seventies with acute or convalescent COVID-19.

This clone occurred once. At one of its ends the junction is not consistent with the germline gene, which may arise from a read error. The chain joins TRBV5-1 to TRBJ2-2, with TRBD1 matching over 9 bases. The CDR3 length is 16 residues. Germline values: CDR1 SGHRS, CDR2 YFSETQ. CDR3 region: CASSLAGTGRTGELFF. As DNA, the CDR3 is TGCGCCAGCAGTTTGGCCGGGACAGGGAGAACCGGGGAGCTGTTTTTT.

V usage is TRBV19 and J usage is TRBJ1-1, with unresolved D. Per germline, CDR1 LNHDA and CDR2 SQIVND (reference sequence). This CDR3 is built from 11 residues. Deletions cut 3 bases from V and 7 bases from J, with 6 bases between. The CDR3 here is CASSIRSEAFF. DNA for the CDR3: TGTGCCAGTAGTATTCGCAGTGAAGCTTTCTTT.

The gene calls are TRBV15 and TRBJ2-2; D is uncertain. V lost 7 bases to trimming and J lost 3 bases, with 6 bases between them. This CDR3 is built from 12 residues. Germline lookup yields CDR1 LNHNV and CDR2 YYDKDF (reference sequence). The CDR3 here is CATKRDTGELFF. As DNA, the CDR3 is TGTGCCACCAAACGAGACACCGGGGAGCTGTTTTTT.

Only one count was recorded for this clone. The V and J genes are TRBV11-2 and TRBJ2-5; 10 bases line up with TRBD2. CDR1 SGHAT and CDR2 FQNNGV come from the germline V gene. J was trimmed by 4 bases and V by 5 bases; bases with no gene match: 4. This CDR3 has 14 residues. CDR3 sequence: CASSRTSGGETQYF. The CDR3 DNA reads as TGTGCCAGCAGCCGGACTAGCGGAGGAGAGACCCAGTACTTC.

This CDR3 is CASAGRDYNSPLHF. Written as DNA, the CDR3 is TGTGCCAGTGCTGGACGGGACTATAATTCACCCCTCCACTTT. This rearrangement joins TRBV19 to TRBJ1-6; the D is unclear. The germline V gene encodes CDR1 LNHDA and CDR2 SQIVND (reference sequence). With 8 bases removed from V and 3 bases from J, the gap between germline ends came to 11 bases. This CDR3 region has 14 residues.

The chain employs TRBV27 and TRBJ2-7; the D gene is possibly TRBD1 (5 bases). Germline V gives CDR1 MNHEY, CDR2 SMNVEV (reference sequence). CDR3 length equals 11 residues. V lost 6 bases to trimming and J lost 5 bases, with 8 bases between them. Written as DNA, the CDR3 is TGTGCCAGCAGCAAGGGGAACGAGCAGTACTTC. Its translation: CASSKGNEQYF.

The J gene is TRBJ2-7, the V gene TRBV11-1; TRBD2 is a possible D gene (6 bases). V lost 10 bases and J 4 bases, leaving 14 bases between the germline ends. CDR1 and CDR2 (germline): SGHAT, FQDESV (reference sequence). This CDR3 comprises 12 residues. The CDR3 region is CAIPRGFYEQYF. CDR3 in DNA: TGTGCCATCCCACGGGGGTTTTACGAGCAGTACTTC.

V is TRBV6-6 and J is TRBJ1-1; D uncertain. The CDR3 length is 15 residues. The V end lost 5 bases, the J end lost 2 bases, and 15 bases lay between the germline ends. Per the germline V gene, CDR1 is MNHNY and CDR2 is SVGAGI (reference sequence). CDR3 coding DNA: TGTGCCAGCAGTCCCCTGAGTGGAGCTAACACTGAAGCTTTCTTT. It yields the protein CASSPLSGANTEAFF.

The chain links TRBV6-6 to TRBJ2-5; TRBD1 might be the D (6 bases). The CDR3 has 13 amino acids. Germline CDR1 reads MNHNY; CDR2 reads SVGAGI (reference sequence). Between the trimmed V and J ends, which lost 4 bases and 6 bases, there was a span of 12 bases. The CDR3 DNA sequence: TGTGCCAGCAGTTTCCGGGACATTAAGACCCAGTACTTC. This encodes CASSFRDIKTQYF.

The chain combines TRBV27 with TRBJ2-6; TRBD1 might be the D (6 bases). The V gene's germline CDR1 is MNHEY and CDR2 SMNVEV (reference sequence). With 7 bases removed from V and 0 bases from J, the gap between germline ends came to 10 bases. The CDR3 extends over 15 amino acids. In DNA form, the CDR3 reads TGTGCCAGCACCAAGGGACACTCTGGGGCCAACGTCCTGACTTTC. It specifies CASTKGHSGANVLTF. The variable domain in full, with the rest retrieved from reference TRBV27 and TRBJ2-6, is EAQVTQNPRYLITVTGKKLTVTCSQNMNHEYMSWYRQDPGLGLRQIYYSMNVEVTDKGDVPEGYKVSRKEKRNFPLILESPSPNQTSLYFCASTKGHSGANVLTFGAGSRLTVL.

The gene calls are TRBV5-1 and TRBJ1-5; no clear D gene. The V gene's germline CDR1 is SGHRS and CDR2 YFSETQ. The CDR3 loop spans 13 amino acids. The V end was cut by 3 bases, the J end by 7 bases, with 11 bases between. The CDR3 spells CASSSSPSQPQHF. The DNA of the CDR3 is TGCGCCAGCAGCTCGTCCCCCTCCCAGCCCCAGCATTTT.